This TCR beta chain was documented in a study of T-cell memory formation after mild COVID-19. The CDR3 totals 16 residues. The junction had 7 bases not matched to a gene; V was cut back by 3 bases and J by 5 bases. CDR1 and CDR2 from the germline V gene are SGHRS and YFSETQ. Study-wide points: Pre-infection memory harbored some responding clones, suggesting cross-reactive memory joined.

In TCRdb, the 5' RACE reads were re-called with MiXCR into one record per CDR3 protein. The sample consists of 400,000 or so distinct CDR3 sequences, about 20% of them appearing once. This clonotype occurred a few times. As yet, its antigen is unknown. The TCR originated in an adult woman who had mild COVID-19 (a few samples of this study predate the infection). Cell type and time point are not known. The chain has TRBV5-1 and TRBJ2-2, with 10 bases lining up with TRBD1. The sample comprised PBMCs or a T cell subset sorted from them (not recorded which). The CDR3 DNA follows: TGCGCCAGCAGCTCCCGGGACAGGGGATTGACCGGGGAGCTGTTTTTT. Translation gives CASSSRDRGLTGELFF.